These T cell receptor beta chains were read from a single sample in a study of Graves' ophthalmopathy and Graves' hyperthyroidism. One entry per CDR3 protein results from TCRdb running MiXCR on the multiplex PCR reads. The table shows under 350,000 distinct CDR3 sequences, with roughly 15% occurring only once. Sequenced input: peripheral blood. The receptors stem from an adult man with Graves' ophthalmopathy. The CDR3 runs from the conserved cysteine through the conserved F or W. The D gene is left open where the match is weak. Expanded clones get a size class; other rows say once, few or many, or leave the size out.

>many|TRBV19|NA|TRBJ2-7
TGTGCCAGTCGGGGTTCCGGGTACGAGCAGTACTTC
CASRGSGYEQYF
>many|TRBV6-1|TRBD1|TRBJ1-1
TGTGCCAGCAGGCGCCAGGGGGCAGACACTGAAGCTTTCTTT
CASRRQGADTEAFF
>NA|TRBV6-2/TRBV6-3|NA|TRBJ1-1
TGTGCCAGCAGAGGAGGAGGGTATAACACTGAAGCTTTCTTT
CASRGGGYNTEAFF
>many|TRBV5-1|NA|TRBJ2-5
TGCGCCAGCAGCGGCGGGACATTATTTGAGACCCAGTACTTC
CASSGGTLFETQYF
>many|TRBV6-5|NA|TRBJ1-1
TGTGCCAGCAGTCACTTGACAGGAATGAACACTGAAGCTTTCTTT
CASSHLTGMNTEAFF
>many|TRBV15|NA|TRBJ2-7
TGTGCCACCAGCAGAGAAGTCTCCTACGAGCAGTACTTC
CATSREVSYEQYF
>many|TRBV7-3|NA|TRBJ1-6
TGTGCCAGCAGTGTAGGTGGCTTAAATTCACCCCTCCACTTT
CASSVGGLNSPLHF
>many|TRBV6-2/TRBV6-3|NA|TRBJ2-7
TGTGCCAGCAGTTACGGACCAGCCTCCTACGAGCAGTACTTC
CASSYGPASYEQYF
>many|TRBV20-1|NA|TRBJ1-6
TGCAGTGCTAGAGGCGGCGGACTAAGCTCCTATAATTCACCCCTCCACTTT
CSARGGGLSSYNSPLHF
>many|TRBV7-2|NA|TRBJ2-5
TGTGCCAGCAGCTTAGTTAGGTACCAAGAGACCCAGTACTTC
CASSLVRYQETQYF
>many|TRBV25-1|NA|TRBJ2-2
TGTGCCAGCAGTGTAACACCGAACACCGGGGAGCTGTTTTTT
CASSVTPNTGELFF
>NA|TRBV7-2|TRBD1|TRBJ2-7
TGTGCCAGCAGCCCACGACAGGGTGCGCAGTACTTC
CASSPRQGAQYF
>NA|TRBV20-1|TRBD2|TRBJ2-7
TGCAGTGCTAGAGATCAAGGGACTAGCTCCTACGAGCAGTACTTC
CSARDQGTSSYEQYF
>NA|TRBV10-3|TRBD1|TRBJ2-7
TGTGCCATCAGCGAAAGACAGGGGAGCTACGAGCAGTACTTC
CAISERQGSYEQYF
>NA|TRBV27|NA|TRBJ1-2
TGTGCCAGCAGTTTATCTCAAGGACGCAACTATGGCTACATCTTC
CASSLSQGRNYGYIF
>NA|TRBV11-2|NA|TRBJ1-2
TGTGCCAGCAGCTTAGAGGGACCCGGAAACTATGGCTACACCTTC
CASSLEGPGNYGYTF
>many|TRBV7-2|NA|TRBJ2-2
TGTGCCAGCAGCTTTACAGCGAACACCGGGGAGCTGTTTTTT
CASSFTANTGELFF
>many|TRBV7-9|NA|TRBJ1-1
TGTGCCAGCAGCGTAATATACACTGAAGCTTTCTTT
CASSVIYTEAFF
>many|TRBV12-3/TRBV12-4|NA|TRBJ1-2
TGTGCCAGCAGTACTTATAACTATGGCTACACCTTC
CASSTYNYGYTF
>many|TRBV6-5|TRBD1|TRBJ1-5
TGTGCCAGCAGGGGGACAGGGGGCAATCAGCCCCAGCATTTT
CASRGTGGNQPQHF
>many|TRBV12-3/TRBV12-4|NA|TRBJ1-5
TGTGCCAGCAGTTTATGGGTTTCTGGCAATCAGCCCCAGCATTTT
CASSLWVSGNQPQHF
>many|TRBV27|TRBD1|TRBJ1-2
TGTGCCAGCACCTCTTATGGGGACAGACTTAACTATGGCTACACCTTC
CASTSYGDRLNYGYTF
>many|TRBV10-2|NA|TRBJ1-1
TGCGCCAGCAGTGAACGACAGAAATATACTGAAGCTTTCTTT
CASSERQKYTEAFF
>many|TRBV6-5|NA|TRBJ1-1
TGTGCCAGCAGTTACGCGGACAGTAACACTGAAGCTTTCTTT
CASSYADSNTEAFF
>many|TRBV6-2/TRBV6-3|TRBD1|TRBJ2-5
TGTGCCAGCAGTTTCTATACCGGACAGGAGCTGGAAGAGACCCAGTACTTC
CASSFYTGQELEETQYF
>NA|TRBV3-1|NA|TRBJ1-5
TGTGCCAGCAGCCAAGACCCCGGGAGCAATCAGCCCCAGCATTTT
CASSQDPGSNQPQHF
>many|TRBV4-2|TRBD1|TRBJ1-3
TGTGCCAGCAGCCAACAGGGGGCGCTTGGAAACACCATATATTTT
CASSQQGALGNTIYF
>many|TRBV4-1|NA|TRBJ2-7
TGCGCCAGCAGCCAAGATCAAGGTACCGCCTACGAGCAGTACTTC
CASSQDQGTAYEQYF
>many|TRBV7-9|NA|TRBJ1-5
TGTGCCAGCAGCCCTACGACGTCCTCGCCCCAGCATTTT
CASSPTTSSPQHF
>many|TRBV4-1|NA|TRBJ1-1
TGCGCCAGCAGCCAACGATGGCAGGAAGAAGCTTTCTTT
CASSQRWQEEAFF
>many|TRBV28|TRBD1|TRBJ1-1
TGTGCCAGCAGGGCCAGGACAGGGGGGGTCACTGAAGCTTTCTTT
CASRARTGGVTEAFF
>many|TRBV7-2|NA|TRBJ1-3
TGTGCCAGCAGCTTCCATCAGGGCTCTGGAAACACCATATATTTT
CASSFHQGSGNTIYF
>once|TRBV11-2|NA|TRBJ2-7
TGTGCCAGCAGCTTGGAGACAGGCTCCAGCTCCTACGAGCAGTACTTC
CASSLETGSSSYEQYF
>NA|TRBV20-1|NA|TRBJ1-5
TGCAGTGCTAGATCAGGGTCCGGGTCTCAGCCCCAGCATTTT
CSARSGSGSQPQHF
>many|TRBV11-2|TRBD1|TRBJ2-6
TGTGCCAGCAGCTTACGACAGGGGGCGCTAGGGGCCAACGTCCTGACTTTC
CASSLRQGALGANVLTF
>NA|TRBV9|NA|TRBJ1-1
TGTGCCAGCAGCCCGCACAGGGACGGGGTGAACACTGAAGCTTTCTTT
CASSPHRDGVNTEAFF
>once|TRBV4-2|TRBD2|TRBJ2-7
TGTGCCAGCAGCCCAGAGGCCAGCGGGAGCCTTATACAGCTACCCTACGAGCAGTACTTC
CASSPEASGSLIQLPYEQYF
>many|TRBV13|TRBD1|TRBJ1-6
TGTGCCAGCAGCTTTGCGACAGGGGATTCACCCCTCCACTTT
CASSFATGDSPLHF
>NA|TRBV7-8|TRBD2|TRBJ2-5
TGTGCCAGCAGCCCGACCTCGAGCGGGAGAAGGGAGACCCAGTACTTC
CASSPTSSGRRETQYF
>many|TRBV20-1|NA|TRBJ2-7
TGCAGTGCTAGTTTTCCGTCCTACGAGCAGTACTTC
CSASFPSYEQYF
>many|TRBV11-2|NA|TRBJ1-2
TGTGCCAGCAGCTTAGATGTGGCGGGGGATGGCTACACCTTC
CASSLDVAGDGYTF
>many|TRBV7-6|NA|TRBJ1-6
TGTGCCAGCAGCTTAACCCCACAGGGTGGCAGCTCCTATAATTCACCCCTCCACTTT
CASSLTPQGGSSYNSPLHF
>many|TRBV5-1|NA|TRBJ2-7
TGCGCCAGCATGCTGGAAGCCGACGGCTACGAGCAGTACTTC
CASMLEADGYEQYF
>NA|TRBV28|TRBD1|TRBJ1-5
TGTGCCAGCAGTTTACCGGCCATGACAGGGATACAGCCCCAGCATTTT
CASSLPAMTGIQPQHF